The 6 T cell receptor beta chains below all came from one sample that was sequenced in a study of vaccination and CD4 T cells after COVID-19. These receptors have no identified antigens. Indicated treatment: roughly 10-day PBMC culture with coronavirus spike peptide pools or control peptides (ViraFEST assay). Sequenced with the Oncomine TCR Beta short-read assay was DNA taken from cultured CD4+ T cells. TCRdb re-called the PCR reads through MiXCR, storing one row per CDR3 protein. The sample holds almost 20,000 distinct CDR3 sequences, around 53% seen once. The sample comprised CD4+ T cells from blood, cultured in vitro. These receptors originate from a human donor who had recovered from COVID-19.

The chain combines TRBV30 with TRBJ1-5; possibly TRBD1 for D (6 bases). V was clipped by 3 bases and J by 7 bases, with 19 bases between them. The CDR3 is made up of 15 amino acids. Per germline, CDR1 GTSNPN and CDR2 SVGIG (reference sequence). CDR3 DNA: TGTGCCTGGAGCCTGGATAGTGGGGGGCGCCAGCCCCAGCATTTT. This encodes CAWSLDSGGRQPQHF.

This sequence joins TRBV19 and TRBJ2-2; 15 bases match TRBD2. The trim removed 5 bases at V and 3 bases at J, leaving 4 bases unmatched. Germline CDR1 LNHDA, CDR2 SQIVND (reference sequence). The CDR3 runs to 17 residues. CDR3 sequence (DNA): TGTGCCAGTAGTGGACTAGCGGGGGGGCGTCACACCGGGGAGCTGTTTTTT. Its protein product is CASSGLAGGRHTGELFF. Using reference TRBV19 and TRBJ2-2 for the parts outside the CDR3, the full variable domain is DGGITQSPKYLFRKEGQNVTLSCEQNLNHDAMYWYRQDPGQGLRLIYYSQIVNDFQKGDIAEGYSVSREKKESFPLTVTSAQKNPTAFYLCASSGLAGGRHTGELFFGEGSRLTVL.

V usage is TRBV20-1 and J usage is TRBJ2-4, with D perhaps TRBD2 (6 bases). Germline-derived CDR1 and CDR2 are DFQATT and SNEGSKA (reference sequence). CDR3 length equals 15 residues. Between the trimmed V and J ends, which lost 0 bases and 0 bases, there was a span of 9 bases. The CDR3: CSARDRRGAKNIQYF. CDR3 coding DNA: TGCAGTGCTAGAGATCGGAGGGGAGCCAAAAACATTCAGTACTTC.

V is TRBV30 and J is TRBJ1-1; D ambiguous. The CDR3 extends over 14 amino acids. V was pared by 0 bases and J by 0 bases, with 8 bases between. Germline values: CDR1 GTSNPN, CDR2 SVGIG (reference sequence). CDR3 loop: CAWSVPAMNTEAFF. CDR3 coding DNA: TGTGCCTGGAGTGTACCGGCTATGAACACTGAAGCTTTCTTT.

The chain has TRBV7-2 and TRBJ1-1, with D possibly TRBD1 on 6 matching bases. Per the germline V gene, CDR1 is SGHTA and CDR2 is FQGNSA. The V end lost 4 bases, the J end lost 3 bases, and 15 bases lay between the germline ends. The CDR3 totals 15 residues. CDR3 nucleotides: TGTGCCAGCAGCTCCGCGACAGGAATTTACACTGAAGCTTTCTTT. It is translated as CASSSATGIYTEAFF.

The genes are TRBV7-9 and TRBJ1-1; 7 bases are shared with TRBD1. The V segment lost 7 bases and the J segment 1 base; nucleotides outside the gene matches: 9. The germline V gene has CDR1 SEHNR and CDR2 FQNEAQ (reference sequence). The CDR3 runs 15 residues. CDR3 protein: CASTSPGQQNTEAFF. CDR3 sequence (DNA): TGTGCCAGCACCTCCCCGGGACAGCAGAACACTGAAGCTTTCTTT. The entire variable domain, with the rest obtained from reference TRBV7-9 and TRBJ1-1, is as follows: DTGVSQNPRHKITKRGQNVTFRCDPISEHNRLYWYRQTLGQGPEFLTYFQNEAQLEKSRLLSDRFSAERPKGSFSTLEIQRTEQGDSAMYLCASTSPGQQNTEAFFGQGTRLTVV.